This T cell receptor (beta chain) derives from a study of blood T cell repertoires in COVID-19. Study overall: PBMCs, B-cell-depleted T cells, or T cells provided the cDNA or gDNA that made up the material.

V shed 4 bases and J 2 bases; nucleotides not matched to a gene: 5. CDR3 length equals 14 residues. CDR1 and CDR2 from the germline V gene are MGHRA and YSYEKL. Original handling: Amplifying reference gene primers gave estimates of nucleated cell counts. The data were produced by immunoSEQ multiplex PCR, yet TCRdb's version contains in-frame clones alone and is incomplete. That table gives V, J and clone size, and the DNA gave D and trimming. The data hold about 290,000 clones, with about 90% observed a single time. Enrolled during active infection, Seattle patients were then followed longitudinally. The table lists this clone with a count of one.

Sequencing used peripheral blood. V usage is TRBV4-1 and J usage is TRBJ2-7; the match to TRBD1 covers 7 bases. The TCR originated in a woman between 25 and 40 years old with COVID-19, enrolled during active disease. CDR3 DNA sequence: TGCGCCAGCAGCCTCCGACAGGGAACCTACGAGCAGTACTTC. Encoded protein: CASSLRQGTYEQYF.